This T cell receptor beta chain is drawn from a study of breast tumors, draining lymph nodes, adjacent tissues. Study results and caveats: That most tumor T cells come from lymph nodes remained unproven. Compared with lymph nodes, tumors were less diverse; compared with nontumor tissue, more. Compared with basal-like, luminal-like tumors shared significantly more repertoire with nontumor tissue. The data were judged consistent with most tumor T cells coming from lymph node and expanding in tumor.

After removal of 5 bases from V and 4 bases from J, the junction contained 10 bases not matched to a gene. The germline V gene has CDR1 SEHNR and CDR2 FQNEAQ (reference sequence). The CDR3 consists of 17 residues. In the case of this clonotype: Its antigen is still unknown.

TCRdb ran MiXCR on the multiplex PCR reads and lists one entry per CDR3 protein. The repertoire consists of around 22,000 distinct CDR3 sequences, with 64% occurring once and the leading ten covering 19%. The sequence was obtained from a female donor with breast cancer. Some clones in this sample may be carry-over from other donors' samples. This chain joins TRBV7-9 and TRBJ2-7, with 14 bases matching TRBD2. Sequences were obtained from tumor-adjacent breast tissue. CDR3 amino acids: CASSGLAGGHSSYEQYF. CDR3 in DNA: TGTGCCAGCAGCGGACTAGCGGGAGGACATTCCTCTTACGAGCAGTACTTC.